What follows are 32 T cell receptor beta chains derived from one specimen sequenced in a study of blood T cell repertoires in COVID-19. Using immunoSEQ multiplex PCR, the repertoire was profiled, and TCRdb retains in-frame clones only, with some absent. The sample carries tens of thousands of clones, 75% to 90% recorded once. Sequences were obtained from peripheral blood. Receptors were obtained from a male donor with acute or convalescent COVID-19.

CDR3 DNA: TGTGCCAGCAGGCTCCAAACAGGGGGTACTGAAGCTTTCTTT. As protein: CASRLQTGGTEAFF. This rearrangement joins TRBV6-5 to TRBJ1-1, with 8 bases lining up with TRBD1. V lost 6 bases to trimming and J lost 5 bases; unmatched junction nucleotides: 8. The V gene's germline CDR1 is MNHEY and CDR2 SVGAGI. There are 14 residues in the CDR3.

The CDR3 loop is CASSLVGGYNEKLFF. CDR3 sequence (DNA): TGTGCCAGCAGCTTAGTCGGCGGATATAATGAAAAACTGTTTTTT. The chain has TRBV7-2 and TRBJ1-4; D remains unclear. This CDR3 comprises 15 residues. Trimming cost V 1 base and J 4 bases, with 10 bases left between them. The germline gives CDR1 SGHTA, CDR2 FQGNSA.

The J gene is TRBJ2-7, the V gene TRBV10-3, with D possibly TRBD1 on 5 matching bases. In germline, CDR1 is ENHRY, CDR2 SYGVKD. Trimming shortened V by 4 bases and J by 5 bases, and 15 bases separated the two germline ends. This CDR3 region has 14 residues. CDR3: CAISGLQGRDEQYF. The CDR3 bases are TGTGCCATCAGTGGTCTCCAGGGCCGGGACGAGCAGTACTTC.

V and J are TRBV19 and TRBJ2-7; possible D gene TRBD2, 5 bases. The CDR3 is 15 amino acids. The V gene's germline CDR1 is LNHDA and CDR2 SQIVND (reference sequence). The V gene lost 5 bases and the J gene lost 0 bases, with 14 bases spanning the gap. The chain's CDR3 is CASSASGILSYEQYF. For the CDR3, the DNA is TGTGCCAGTAGTGCCTCCGGGATACTCTCCTACGAGCAGTACTTC.

V is TRBV27 and J is TRBJ1-1; 8 nucleotides align to TRBD1. Germline V lookup: CDR1 MNHEY, CDR2 SMNVEV (reference sequence). After removal of 6 bases from V and 2 bases from J, the junction contained 14 bases not matched to a gene. The CDR3 covers 17 residues. The CDR3 protein is CASRESYVGQVNTEAFF. DNA of the CDR3: TGTGCCAGCAGGGAATCATACGTGGGACAGGTTAACACTGAAGCTTTCTTT.

This clone has more than one count but fewer than ten. The CDR3 sequence: CASSRDPYLYGYTF. DNA of the CDR3: TGTGCCAGCAGTCGAGATCCATATCTTTATGGCTACACCTTC. This chain connects TRBV27 to TRBJ1-2; D not certain. Trimming stripped 5 bases from V and 5 bases from J, with 15 bases between. The CDR3 runs 14 residues. Germline V CDR1 and CDR2: MNHEY, SMNVEV (reference sequence).

This clone was seen more than once but under ten times. V is TRBV6-2 or TRBV6-3 and J is TRBJ1-2; D unresolved. The germline V and J ends were trimmed by 2 bases and 7 bases, with 8 bases remaining between them. The CDR3 runs 12 residues. Germline V gene data show CDR1 as MNHEY and CDR2 as SVGEGT. The CDR3 DNA reads as TGTGCCAGCAGTTACGTCGAGGGTGGCTACACCTTC. Translated, it gives CASSYVEGGYTF.

The V and J genes are TRBV19 and TRBJ2-3; TRBD1 aligns across 7 bases. The CDR3 extends over 16 amino acids. The trim removed 5 bases at V and 0 bases at J, leaving 8 bases unmatched. Germline values: CDR1 LNHDA, CDR2 SQIVND (reference sequence). CDR3 in DNA: TGTGCCAGTAGTTCCTTTGGGGGACAGAGCACAGATACGCAGTATTTT. It yields the protein CASSSFGGQSTDTQYF.

J is TRBJ2-1 and V is TRBV6-6; 10 nucleotides match TRBD2. This CDR3 region has 15 residues. CDR1 and CDR2 (germline): MNHNY, SVGAGI (reference sequence). V lost 5 bases and J lost 7; bases outside the gene matches: 8. CDR3: CASSQRAGGENEQFF. In nucleotides, the CDR3 is TGTGCCAGCAGTCAACGAGCGGGGGGGGAAAATGAGCAGTTCTTC.

The V call is TRBV12-3 or TRBV12-4, the J call TRBJ2-2, with D hard to call. The CDR3 has 12 residues. V lost 5 bases to trimming and J lost 8 bases, with 9 bases between them. This CDR3 reads CASSPSAGELFF. The CDR3 nucleotides read TGTGCCAGCAGTCCCTCCGCGGGGGAGCTGTTTTTT.

This rearrangement joins TRBV19 to TRBJ2-7, with D possibly being TRBD2 (7 bases). There are 14 residues in the CDR3. Germline loops: CDR1 LNHDA, CDR2 SQIVND (reference sequence). The V and J ends lost 8 bases and 6 bases respectively, with 20 bases between them. CDR3 region: CASQSGGGATEQYF. In DNA, the CDR3 is TGTGCCAGTCAGTCCGGAGGGGGGGCCACCGAGCAGTACTTC.

The rearrangement uses TRBV28 and TRBJ2-7; D perhaps matches TRBD1 (5 bases). This CDR3 spans 13 amino acids. Germline CDR1 is MDHEN and CDR2 is SYDVKM. Trimming stripped 2 bases from V and 3 bases from J, with 8 bases between. CDR3 DNA sequence: TGTGCCAGCAGTTTAAGGGGTGGCTACGAGCAGTACTTC. This translates into CASSLRGGYEQYF. The full variable domain, with the rest looked up from reference TRBV28 and TRBJ2-7, is DVKVTQSSRYLVKRTGEKVFLECVQDMDHENMFWYRQDPGLGLRLIYFSYDVKMKEKGDIPEGYSVSREKKERFSLILESASTNQTSMYLCASSLRGGYEQYFGPGTRLTVT.

This clone was detected a few times. In nucleotides, the CDR3 is TGCGCCAGCAGCCATCCGACAGGGAATAATTCACCCCTCCACTTT. The encoded protein is CASSHPTGNNSPLHF. The chain employs TRBV4-1 and TRBJ1-6; TRBD1 aligns across 7 bases. CDR1 and CDR2 from the germline V gene are MGHRA and YSYEKL. The length of the CDR3 is 15 residues. The junction had 4 bases not matched to a gene; V was cut back by 3 bases and J by 5 bases.

This rearrangement joins TRBV6-5 to TRBJ1-4; D gene ambiguous. The V end was cut by 10 bases, the J end by 6 bases, with 15 bases between. CDR1 is MNHEY, CDR2 SVGAGI, per germline. The CDR3 has 13 residues. CDR3 nucleotide sequence: TGTGCCACCAGGTACGGGCCACATGAAAAACTGTTTTTT. It codes for CATRYGPHEKLFF.

The chain is built from TRBV5-1 and TRBJ2-7, with 8 positions matching TRBD2. J gave up 0 bases and V 5 bases, and 4 bases lay outside the gene matches. CDR1 and CDR2 (germline): SGHRS, YFSETQ. This CDR3 region has 14 residues. DNA of the CDR3: TGCGCCAGCAGTGCAAGCGGGGGCTCCTACGAGCAGTACTTC. It translates to CASSASGGSYEQYF.

A single count supports this clone. The chain couples TRBV12-3 or TRBV12-4 to TRBJ2-3, with 8 bases fitting TRBD2. V trimming: 8 bases; J trimming: 1 base; junction bases outside the gene matches: 2. This CDR3 comprises 13 residues. CDR3 DNA sequence: TGTGCCAGCGGGCGGGGGGGCACAGATACGCAGTATTTT. Amino acid sequence: CASGRGGTDTQYF.

The chain joins TRBV7-8 to TRBJ2-1, with D perhaps TRBD1 (6 bases). Germline lookup yields CDR1 SGHVS and CDR2 FQNEAQ. The CDR3 loop spans 16 amino acids. Between the trimmed V and J ends, which lost 2 bases and 8 bases, there was a span of 19 bases. CDR3 sequence reads: CASSLWPQKGEHEQFF. In DNA form, the CDR3 reads TGTGCCAGCAGCTTATGGCCACAAAAGGGGGAGCATGAGCAGTTCTTC. The full variable domain, with the rest looked up from reference TRBV7-8 and TRBJ2-1, is GAGVSQSPRYKVAKRGQDVALRCDPISGHVSLFWYQQALGQGPEFLTYFQNEAQLDKSGLPSDRFFAERPEGSVSTLKIQRTQQEDSAVYLCASSLWPQKGEHEQFFGPGTRLTVL.

This chain joins TRBV19 and TRBJ1-1; possible D gene TRBD1, 5 bases. V lost 8 bases to trimming and J lost 1 base, with 11 bases between them. Germline lookup yields CDR1 LNHDA and CDR2 SQIVND (reference sequence). This CDR3 region has 13 residues. CDR3: CASSRTTNTEAFF. CDR3 nucleotides: TGTGCCAGTTCCCGGACAACGAACACTGAAGCTTTCTTT.

The chain is built from TRBV28 and TRBJ1-6; D is possibly TRBD1 (6 bases). CDR1 MDHEN and CDR2 SYDVKM come from the germline V gene. The CDR3 runs 16 residues. V dropped 3 bases and J dropped 8 bases, with 17 bases sitting between them. In DNA form, the CDR3 reads TGTGCCAGCAGTTTCCGACAGGCTGAAGGGGATTCACCCCTCCACTTT. It encodes CASSFRQAEGDSPLHF.

For the CDR3, the DNA is TGCGCCAGCCGGAGGACTAGCGGCCTCACAGATACGCAGTATTTT. It yields the protein CASRRTSGLTDTQYF. This chain uses TRBV5-1 with TRBJ2-3, with TRBD2 matching 10 bases. Germline CDR1 and CDR2: SGHRS and YFSETQ. With 7 bases clipped from V and 2 bases from J, the junction kept 7 bases outside the gene matches. The CDR3 has 15 residues.

This sequence joins TRBV12-3 or TRBV12-4 and TRBJ1-4; D unclear. With 5 bases removed from V and 5 bases from J, the gap between germline ends came to 3 bases. CDR3 length: 11 amino acids. This chain's CDR3 is CASSLNEKLFF. In DNA form, the CDR3 reads TGTGCCAGCAGTCTCAATGAAAAACTGTTTTTT.

There are a few counts of this clone. This rearrangement joins TRBV5-4 to TRBJ1-1; perhaps TRBD1 as D (6 bases). The CDR3 consists of 16 residues. Per germline, CDR1 SGHNT and CDR2 YYREEE (reference sequence). V was shortened by 5 bases and J by 0 bases, with 17 bases between the two germline ends. The CDR3 is CASRSDRRAMNTEAFF. The CDR3 coding sequence is TGTGCCAGCAGATCAGACAGGCGCGCGATGAACACTGAAGCTTTCTTT.

The chain has TRBV6-1 and TRBJ1-6; TRBD1 might be the D (6 bases). V gave up 3 bases and J gave up 9 bases, with 15 bases separating them. The CDR3 length is 15 residues. The V gene's germline CDR1 is MNHNS and CDR2 SASEGT. CDR3 sequence reads: CASSEGAPGASPLHF. The CDR3 coding sequence is TGTGCCAGCAGTGAGGGGGCCCCAGGGGCTTCACCCCTCCACTTT.

The gene calls are TRBV18 and TRBJ2-3, with 14 bases that match TRBD2. The CDR3 runs 15 residues. V trimming: 4 bases; J trimming: 4 bases; junction bases outside the gene matches: 1. Germline loops: CDR1 KGHSH, CDR2 LQKENI. Here the CDR3 DNA reads TGTGCCAGCTCACGGACTAGCGGGGGGTCAGATACGCAGTATTTT. It translates to CASSRTSGGSDTQYF.

This clone has a single count. J is TRBJ2-7 and V is TRBV27, with a weak D call TRBD1 (5 bases). V shed 6 bases and J shed 10 bases, with 13 bases lying between them. Germline CDR1 is MNHEY and CDR2 is SMNVEV (reference sequence). This CDR3 has 11 amino acids. The CDR3 reads CASRIGQIQYF. In DNA, the CDR3 is TGTGCCAGCAGGATCGGACAAATCCAGTACTTC.

The rearrangement joins TRBV5-4 to TRBJ2-2; no clear D gene. CDR3 length: 12 amino acids. Germline V gene data show CDR1 as SGHNT and CDR2 as YYREEE (reference sequence). V lost 2 bases to trimming and J lost 6 bases, with 5 bases between them. The CDR3 coding sequence is TGTGCCAGCAGCTTAGAGGCCGGGGAGCTGTTTTTT. This sequence encodes CASSLEAGELFF.

The chain has TRBV5-1 and TRBJ1-6, with a possible D match to TRBD1 (5 bases). The germline V and J ends were trimmed by 0 bases and 7 bases, with 11 bases remaining between them. The CDR3 contains 15 residues. The V gene's germline CDR1 is SGHRS and CDR2 YFSETQ. The CDR3 region has the DNA TGCGCCAGCAGCTTGGACGGGGGAGGAAATTCACCCCTCCACTTT. Translating it yields CASSLDGGGNSPLHF.

The V gene is TRBV7-9, the J gene TRBJ2-1, with 10 positions matching TRBD2. From germline, CDR1 is SEHNR and CDR2 FQNEAQ (reference sequence). J was trimmed by 0 bases and V by 4 bases; bases with no gene match: 3. This CDR3 region has 16 residues. For the CDR3, the DNA is TGTGCCAGCAGCTATAGCGGGGGGAGCTCCTACAATGAGCAGTTCTTC. Translated, it gives CASSYSGGSSYNEQFF.

The CDR3: CASSLSYRVANTEAFF. The DNA of the CDR3 is TGCGCCAGCAGCTTGTCTTACAGGGTTGCGAACACTGAAGCTTTCTTT. The chain links TRBV5-1 to TRBJ1-1, with D possibly matching TRBD1 (6 bases). The CDR3 spans 16 residues. Germline V CDR1 and CDR2: SGHRS, YFSETQ. V was cut by 1 base and J by 1 base, with 14 bases left in between.

This chain uses TRBV30 with TRBJ1-2, with a weak D call TRBD1 (5 bases). This CDR3 has 12 amino acids. Germline CDR1 is GTSNPN and CDR2 is SVGIG (reference sequence). Trimming took 5 bases from V and 4 from J, leaving 11 bases between them. CDR3 nucleotide sequence: TGTGCCTGGGCCCCCGGGGGCTATGGCTACACCTTC. Translated, it gives CAWAPGGYGYTF.

The chain employs TRBV11-1 and TRBJ1-1, with D perhaps matching TRBD1 (5 bases). From germline, CDR1 is SGHAT and CDR2 FQDESV (reference sequence). V gave up 7 bases and J gave up 0 bases, with 9 bases separating them. The CDR3 is 13 amino acids. This CDR3 reads CASTPTVNTEAFF. In DNA, the CDR3 is TGTGCCAGCACCCCGACAGTGAACACTGAAGCTTTCTTT.

The chain recombines TRBV4-1 with TRBJ2-4; D is possibly TRBD2 (6 bases). This CDR3 is built from 19 residues. V was pared by 4 bases and J by 0 bases, with 22 bases between. CDR1 MGHRA and CDR2 YSYEKL come from the germline V gene. The CDR3 coding sequence is TGCGCCAGCAGCCCCCAACCCGGGAGCCAGAATTTAGCCAAAAACATTCAGTACTTC. Translating gives CASSPQPGSQNLAKNIQYF.